Presented here are 8 T cell receptor beta chains from one specimen sequenced in a study of cytomegalovirus exposure and HLA in healthy donors. Both 60 Vbeta primers and 13 Jbeta primers went into the PCR. Using immunoSEQ multiplex PCR, the repertoire was profiled, and TCRdb retains in-frame clones only, with some absent. The repertoire has approximately 140,000 clones, more than 75% of them found once; the top ten carry approximately 3%. The sequencing input was PBMCs. Receptors originate from a female donor in good health and CMV-seronegative.

This clone has a single count. The chain combines TRBV9 with TRBJ2-1; 10 positions agree with TRBD2. V trimming: 0 bases; J trimming: 1 base; junction bases outside the gene matches: 10. The CDR3 extends over 19 amino acids. Germline assignment: CDR1 SGDLS and CDR2 YYNGEE. The chain's CDR3 is CASSVGASGRIVSYNEQFF. CDR3 coding DNA: TGTGCCAGCAGCGTAGGAGCTAGCGGGAGAATCGTGTCCTACAATGAGCAGTTCTTC.

This clone appeared once. One end of the junction does not line up with germline, which may come from a read error. This chain joins TRBV7-7 and TRBJ2-5, with 7 bases matching TRBD1. Germline-derived CDR1 and CDR2 are SSHAT and FNYEAQ (reference sequence). The CDR3 runs 13 residues. The CDR3 region is CASSLTGVETQYF. Here the CDR3 DNA reads TGTGCTAGCAGCCTAACAGGGGTAGAGACCCAGTACTTC.

The chain is built from TRBV11-3 and TRBJ2-7; D unresolved. Trimming took 6 bases from V and 5 from J, leaving 11 bases between them. The CDR3 runs 12 residues. CDR1 is SGHNT and CDR2 is YENEEA in the germline V gene. DNA of the CDR3: TGTGCCAGCAGTCCCGGGTGGGACGAGCAGTACTTC. Translating gives CASSPGWDEQYF.

This sequence joins TRBV5-1 and TRBJ2-2; 13 nucleotides align to TRBD2. CDR1 SGHRS and CDR2 YFSETQ come from the germline V gene. Trimming at V came to 6 bases and at J to 6 bases, leaving 2 bases not matched to a gene. The CDR3 runs to 14 residues. CDR3 bases: TGCGCCAGCAAGACTAGCGGGGGGCCCGGGGAGCTGTTTTTT. It is translated as CASKTSGGPGELFF.

This clone appeared a few times. V usage is TRBV7-2 and J usage is TRBJ1-2, with 7 bases fitting TRBD1. In germline, CDR1 is SGHTA, CDR2 FQGNSA. V lost 1 base and J lost 0; bases outside the gene matches: 2. CDR3 length: 15 residues. CDR3 residues: CASSLETGTNYGYTF. CDR3 in DNA: TGTGCCAGCAGCTTAGAGACAGGGACTAACTATGGCTACACCTTC.

This chain uses TRBV7-9 with TRBJ1-1; D not certain. Between the trimmed V and J ends, which lost 2 bases and 1 base, there was a span of 5 bases. The CDR3 spans 13 residues. CDR1 and CDR2 (germline): SEHNR, FQNEAQ (reference sequence). The CDR3 sequence is CASSLHSNTEAFF. As DNA, the CDR3 is TGTGCCAGCAGCTTACACTCGAACACTGAAGCTTTCTTT.

The rearrangement joins TRBV6-4 to TRBJ2-1; no reliable D call. The CDR3 extends over 13 amino acids. Trimming removed 4 bases at V and 7 bases at J, with 11 bases between. Germline V CDR1 and CDR2: MRHNA, SNTAGT. CDR3 nucleotide sequence: TGTGCCAGCAGTGTAGACATTATAAATGAGCAGTTCTTC. This translates into CASSVDIINEQFF.

The V and J genes are TRBV18 and TRBJ1-1; D unresolved. Deletions cut 5 bases from V and 6 bases from J, with 13 bases between. Germline CDR1 reads KGHSH; CDR2 reads LQKENI. The CDR3 runs to 13 residues. The CDR3 is CASSIEGRAEAFF. CDR3 nucleotides: TGTGCCAGCTCAATAGAAGGGAGGGCTGAAGCTTTCTTT. Full variable domain (rest looked up from reference TRBV18 and TRBJ1-1): NAGVMQNPRHLVRRRGQEARLRCSPMKGHSHVYWYRQLPEEGLKFMVYLQKENIIDESGMPKERFSAEFPKEGPSILRIQQVVRGDSAAYFCASSIEGRAEAFFGQGTRLTVV.